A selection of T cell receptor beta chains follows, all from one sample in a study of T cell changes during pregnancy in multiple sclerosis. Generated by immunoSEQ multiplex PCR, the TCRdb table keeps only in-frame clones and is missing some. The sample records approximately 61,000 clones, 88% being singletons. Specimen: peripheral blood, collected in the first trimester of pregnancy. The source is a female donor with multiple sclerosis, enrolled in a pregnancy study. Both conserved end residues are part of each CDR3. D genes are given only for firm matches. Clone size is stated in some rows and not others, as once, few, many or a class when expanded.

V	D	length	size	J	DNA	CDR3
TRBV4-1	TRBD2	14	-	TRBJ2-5	TGCGCCAGCAGCCCTTCTAGCGGAGAAGAGACCCAGTACTTC	CASSPSSGEETQYF
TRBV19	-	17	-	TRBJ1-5	TGTGCCAGTAGTATCGGGACTGAAAAGTATAGCAATCAGCCCCAGCATTTT	CASSIGTEKYSNQPQHF
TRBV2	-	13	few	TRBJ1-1	TGTGCCAGCAGTTGGGGGCGCGACACTGAAGCTTTCTTT	CASSWGRDTEAFF
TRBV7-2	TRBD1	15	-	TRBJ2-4	TGTGCCAGCAGCCCGGACAGGGTCGCCAAAAACATTCAGTACTTC	CASSPDRVAKNIQYF
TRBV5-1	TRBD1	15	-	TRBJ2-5	TGCGCCAGCAGCTGGCAGACAGGGTACTCAGAGACCCAGTACTTC	CASSWQTGYSETQYF
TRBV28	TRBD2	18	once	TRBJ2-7	TGTGCCAGCAGTTCACTAGCCGGGACTAGCGGGAGGCTTGACGAGCAGTACTTC	CASSSLAGTSGRLDEQYF
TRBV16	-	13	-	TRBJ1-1	TGTGCCAGCGCAGCGGGGGCTCTCACTGAAGCTTTCTTT	CASAAGALTEAFF
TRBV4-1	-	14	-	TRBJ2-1	TGCGCCAGCAGCCAAGAGTACCAGAACAATGAGCAGTTCTTC	CASSQEYQNNEQFF
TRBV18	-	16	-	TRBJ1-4	TGTGCCAGCTCACCCCTTCCAGGGACAACTAATGAAAAACTGTTTTTT	CASSPLPGTTNEKLFF
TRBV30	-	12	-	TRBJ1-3	TGTGCCTGGACGGGCTCTGGAAACACCATATATTTT	CAWTGSGNTIYF
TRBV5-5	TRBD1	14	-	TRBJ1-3	TGTGCCAGCAGCTTTAGACAGGGGACAAACACCATATATTTT	CASSFRQGTNTIYF
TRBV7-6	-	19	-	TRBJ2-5	TGTGCCAGCAGCTTAGTCCGTGCGGTTGAAGGACAAATCCAAGAGACCCAGTACTTC	CASSLVRAVEGQIQETQYF
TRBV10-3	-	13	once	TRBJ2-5	TGTGCCATCAGTGAGGGCAGGGAAGAGACCCAGTACTTC	CAISEGREETQYF
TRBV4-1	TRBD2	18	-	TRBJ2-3	TGCGCCAGCAGCCGGAGGCTAGCGGAAACAAAATTCACAGATACGCAGTATTTT	CASSRRLAETKFTDTQYF
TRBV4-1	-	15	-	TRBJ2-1	TGCGCCAGCAGCCAACTCCTAGCCATCTACAATGAGCAGTTCTTC	CASSQLLAIYNEQFF
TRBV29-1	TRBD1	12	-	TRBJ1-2	TGCAGCGGCCGACAGGGGGCGCATGGCTACACCTTC	CSGRQGAHGYTF
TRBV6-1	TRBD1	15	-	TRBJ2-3	TGTGCCAGCAGTCCACAGGGGGCTAGCACAGATACGCAGTATTTT	CASSPQGASTDTQYF
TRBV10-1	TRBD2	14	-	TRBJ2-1	TGCGCCAGCAGCACGGCCCGGGGGGGTAATGAGCAGTTCTTC	CASSTARGGNEQFF
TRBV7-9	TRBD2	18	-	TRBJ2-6	TGTGCCAGCAGCCCCCGCGGGGGGCGCATCTATGGGGCCAACGTCCTGACTTTC	CASSPRGGRIYGANVLTF
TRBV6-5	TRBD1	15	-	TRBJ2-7	TGTGCCAGCAGTTACTACGGACAGGGTGCCACCGAGCAGTACTTC	CASSYYGQGATEQYF
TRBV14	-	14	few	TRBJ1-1	TGTGCCAGCAGCCAAGCCTGGGGGGTTACTGAAGCTTTCTTT	CASSQAWGVTEAFF
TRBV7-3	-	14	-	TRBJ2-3	TGTGCCAGCAGCTTATCAAGCGGCACAGATACGCAGTATTTT	CASSLSSGTDTQYF
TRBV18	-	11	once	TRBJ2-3	TGTGCCAGCTCGCTCGGAGATACGCAGTATTTT	CASSLGDTQYF
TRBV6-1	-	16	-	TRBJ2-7	TGTGCCAGCAGTGAAACAGGTCAGGCTTTCTCCTACGAGCAGTACTTC	CASSETGQAFSYEQYF
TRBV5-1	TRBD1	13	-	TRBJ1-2	TGCGCCAGCAGCCCTCAGGGGGAAGGTGGCTACACCTTC	CASSPQGEGGYTF
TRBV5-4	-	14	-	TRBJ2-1	TGTGCCAGCAGCTTGGAATACTCTCCAAATGAGCAGTTCTTC	CASSLEYSPNEQFF
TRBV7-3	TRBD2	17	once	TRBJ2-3	TGTGCCAGCAGCCTTCGTGGGACTATCTCATCCCCAGATACGCAGTATTTT	CASSLRGTISSPDTQYF
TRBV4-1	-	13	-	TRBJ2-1	TGCGCCAGCAGCCAGGGTCCCCGGGATGAGCAGTTCTTC	CASSQGPRDEQFF
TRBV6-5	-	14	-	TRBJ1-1	TGTGCCAGCAGCGGACAGCTATCAAACACTGAAGCTTTCTTT	CASSGQLSNTEAFF
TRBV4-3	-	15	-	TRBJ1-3	TGCGCCAGCAGCCATACGGCAGGGACTGGAAACACCATATATTTT	CASSHTAGTGNTIYF
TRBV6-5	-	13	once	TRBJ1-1	TGTGCCAGCAGGCGGGGAGGGATCGCTGAAGCTTTCTTT	CASRRGGIAEAFF
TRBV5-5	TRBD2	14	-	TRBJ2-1	TGTGCCAGCAGCTTCCGGACTAGCAGCAATGAGCAGTTCTTC	CASSFRTSSNEQFF
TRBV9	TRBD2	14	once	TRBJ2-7	TGTGCCAGCAGCCTTGGACTAGCGGGAGACGAGCAGTACTTC	CASSLGLAGDEQYF
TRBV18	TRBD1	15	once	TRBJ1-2	TGTGCCAGCTCAGGCGGACAGGGGGCCGGATATGGCTACACCTTC	CASSGGQGAGYGYTF
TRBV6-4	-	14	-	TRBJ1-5	TGTGCCAGCAGTGACGGACAGCCCAATCAGCCCCAGCATTTT	CASSDGQPNQPQHF
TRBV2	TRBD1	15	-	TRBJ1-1	TGTGCCAGCAGTCGGCGACAGGGGGTGACCACTGAAGCTTTCTTT	CASSRRQGVTTEAFF
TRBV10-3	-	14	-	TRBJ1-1	TGTGCCATCAGTGATTGGGAAGAGGGCACTGAAGCTTTCTTT	CAISDWEEGTEAFF